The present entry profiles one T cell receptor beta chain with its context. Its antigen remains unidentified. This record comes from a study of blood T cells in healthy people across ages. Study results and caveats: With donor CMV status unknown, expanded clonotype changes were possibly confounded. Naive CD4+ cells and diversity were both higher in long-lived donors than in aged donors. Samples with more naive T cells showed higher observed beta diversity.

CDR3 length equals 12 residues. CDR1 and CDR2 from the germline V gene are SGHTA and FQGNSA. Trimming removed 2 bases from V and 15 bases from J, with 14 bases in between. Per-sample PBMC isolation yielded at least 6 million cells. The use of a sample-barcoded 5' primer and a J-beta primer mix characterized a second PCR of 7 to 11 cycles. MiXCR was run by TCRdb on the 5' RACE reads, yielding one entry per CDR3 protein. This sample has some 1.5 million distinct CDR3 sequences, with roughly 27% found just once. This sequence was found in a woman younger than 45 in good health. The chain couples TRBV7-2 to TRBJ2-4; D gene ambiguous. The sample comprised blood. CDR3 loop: CASSLRSGPSYF. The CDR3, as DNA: TGTGCCAGCAGCTTACGTAGTGGGCCGTCGTACTTC.